This T cell receptor beta chain was recovered during a study of cytomegalovirus exposure and HLA in healthy donors. The study, taken as a whole, reports: Immune exposure data for these donors was limited to CMV serostatus. 150 to 200 TCR beta chains were listed as cytomegalovirus-associated. Some V segments (TRBV6-2 and TRBV6-3 among them) were excluded as indistinguishable.

V dropped 3 bases and J dropped 0 bases, with 17 bases sitting between them. There are 17 residues in the CDR3. CDR1 is KGHSH, CDR2 LQKENI, per germline. On this clone: Antigen: not known.

Researchers ran the PCR with 60 Vbeta and 13 Jbeta primers. As handled by the study authors: It was a later analysis that counted roughly 80 million unique TCR beta chains, of which about 10 million were shared. Some clones are missing from TCRdb's copy, which holds only in-frame ones; the method was immunoSEQ multiplex PCR. The D gene and trimming were derived from the DNA, and the V and J assignments and clone size from that table. The table for this sample gives under 200,000 clones. The rearrangement joins TRBV18 to TRBJ1-2; no definite D call. The specimen was PBMCs. This TCR was sampled from a young woman in good health and CMV-seropositive. The CDR3 bases are TGTGCCAGCTCACCCAGCCCCTACCAGAGGGCTAACTATGGCTACACCTTC. It specifies CASSPSPYQRANYGYTF.